This T cell receptor beta chain came from a study of blood T cell repertoires in COVID-19. For the study at large: Acute and convalescent COVID-19 samples came from the United States, Italy and Spain. T cells, B-cell-depleted T cells, or PBMCs provided the cDNA or gDNA that served as material.

This CDR3 has 14 amino acids. The germline CDR1 and CDR2 sequences are MNHEY and SVGAGI. The junction had 6 bases not matched to a gene; V was cut back by 8 bases and J by 3 bases. The authors' processing: Estimation of nucleated cell counts was performed using reference gene primer amplification. The assay was immunoSEQ multiplex PCR, and TCRdb's table has in-frame clones only and misses some. D and trimming were read from the DNA, whereas the V and J calls and clone size are those reported in that table. The table records some 270,000 clones, 70% to 90% of them present only once. The chain carries TRBV6-5 and TRBJ2-2; 7 bases match TRBD2. The sample was peripheral blood. This receptor was taken from a woman in her sixties or seventies with acute or convalescent COVID-19. Written as DNA, the CDR3 is TGTGCCAGCCTCTCAGGGAGGGACACCGGGGAGCTGTTTTTT. Residues: CASLSGRDTGELFF.